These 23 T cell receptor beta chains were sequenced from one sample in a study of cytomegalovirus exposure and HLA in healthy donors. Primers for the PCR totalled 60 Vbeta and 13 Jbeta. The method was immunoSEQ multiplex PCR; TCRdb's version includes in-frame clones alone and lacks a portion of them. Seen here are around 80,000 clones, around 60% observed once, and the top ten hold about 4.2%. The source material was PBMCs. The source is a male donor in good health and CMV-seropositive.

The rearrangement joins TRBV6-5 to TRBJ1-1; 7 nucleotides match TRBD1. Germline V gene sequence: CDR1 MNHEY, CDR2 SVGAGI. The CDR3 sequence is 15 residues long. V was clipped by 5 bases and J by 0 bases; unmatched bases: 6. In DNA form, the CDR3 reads TGTGCCAGCAGTCCCGTGGGACAGCTGAACACTGAAGCTTTCTTT. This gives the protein CASSPVGQLNTEAFF.

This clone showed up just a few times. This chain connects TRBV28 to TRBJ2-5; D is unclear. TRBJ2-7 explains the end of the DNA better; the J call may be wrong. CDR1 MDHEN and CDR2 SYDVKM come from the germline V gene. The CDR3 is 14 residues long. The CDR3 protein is CASFPFHSSYEQYF. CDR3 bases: TGTGCCAGTTTTCCCTTCCACAGTTCCTACGAGCAGTACTTC.

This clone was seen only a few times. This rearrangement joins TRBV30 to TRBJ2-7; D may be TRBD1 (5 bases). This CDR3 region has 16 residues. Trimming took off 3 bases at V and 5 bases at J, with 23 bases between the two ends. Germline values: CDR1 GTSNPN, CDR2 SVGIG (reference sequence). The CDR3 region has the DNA TGTGCCTGGAGAAAGCCAACCGACAGTCCTCGGGACGAGCAGTACTTC. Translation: CAWRKPTDSPRDEQYF.

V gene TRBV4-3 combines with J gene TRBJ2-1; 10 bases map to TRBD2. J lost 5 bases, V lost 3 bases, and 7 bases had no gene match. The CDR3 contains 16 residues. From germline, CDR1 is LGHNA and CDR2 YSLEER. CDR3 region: CASSQSGTSVHNEQFF. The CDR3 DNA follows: TGCGCCAGCAGCCAGTCCGGGACTAGCGTTCACAATGAGCAGTTCTTC.

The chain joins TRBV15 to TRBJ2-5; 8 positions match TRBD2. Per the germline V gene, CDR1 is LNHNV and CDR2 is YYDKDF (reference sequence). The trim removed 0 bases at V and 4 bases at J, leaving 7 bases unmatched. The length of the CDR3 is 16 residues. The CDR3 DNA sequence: TGTGCCACCAGCAGAGACCCGGCGGGGGGAGGAGAGACCCAGTACTTC. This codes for CATSRDPAGGGETQYF.

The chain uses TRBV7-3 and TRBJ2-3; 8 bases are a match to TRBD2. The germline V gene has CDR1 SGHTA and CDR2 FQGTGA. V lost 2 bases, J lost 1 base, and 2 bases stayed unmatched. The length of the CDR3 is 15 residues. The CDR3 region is CASSLGRGGTDTQYF. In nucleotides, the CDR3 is TGTGCCAGCAGCTTAGGGCGGGGGGGCACAGATACGCAGTATTTT.

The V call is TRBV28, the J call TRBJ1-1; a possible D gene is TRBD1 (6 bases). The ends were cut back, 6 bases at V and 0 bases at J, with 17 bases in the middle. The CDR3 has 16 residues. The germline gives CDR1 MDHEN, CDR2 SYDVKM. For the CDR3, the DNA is TGTGCCAGCAGCGGCGGGGGGGCCTCAGTGAACACTGAAGCTTTCTTT. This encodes CASSGGGASVNTEAFF.

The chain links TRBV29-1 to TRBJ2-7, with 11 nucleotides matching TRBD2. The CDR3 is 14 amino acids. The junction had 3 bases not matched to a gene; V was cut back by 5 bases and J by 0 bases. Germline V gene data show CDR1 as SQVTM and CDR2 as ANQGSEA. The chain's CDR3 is CSVRLAGPSYEQYF. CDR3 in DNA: TGCAGCGTTCGACTAGCGGGGCCCTCCTACGAGCAGTACTTC.

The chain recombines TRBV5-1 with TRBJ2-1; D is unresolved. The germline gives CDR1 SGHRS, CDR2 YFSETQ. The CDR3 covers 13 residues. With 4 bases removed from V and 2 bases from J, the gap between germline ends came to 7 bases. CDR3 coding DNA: TGCGCCAGCAGCCCCTCCGCCTACAATGAGCAGTTCTTC. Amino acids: CASSPSAYNEQFF.

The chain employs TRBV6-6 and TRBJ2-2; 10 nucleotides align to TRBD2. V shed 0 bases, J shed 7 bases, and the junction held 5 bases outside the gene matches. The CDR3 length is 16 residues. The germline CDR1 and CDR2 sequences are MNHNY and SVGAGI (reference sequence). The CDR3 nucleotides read TGTGCCAGCAGTTACTCGAGTAGCGGGGGGATCGGGGAGCTGTTTTTT. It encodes CASSYSSSGGIGELFF.

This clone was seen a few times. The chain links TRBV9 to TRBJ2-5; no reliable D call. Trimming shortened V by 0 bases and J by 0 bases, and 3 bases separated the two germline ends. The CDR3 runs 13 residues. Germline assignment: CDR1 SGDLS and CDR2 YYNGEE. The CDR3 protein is CASSVEHQETQYF. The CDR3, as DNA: TGTGCCAGCAGCGTAGAGCACCAAGAGACCCAGTACTTC.

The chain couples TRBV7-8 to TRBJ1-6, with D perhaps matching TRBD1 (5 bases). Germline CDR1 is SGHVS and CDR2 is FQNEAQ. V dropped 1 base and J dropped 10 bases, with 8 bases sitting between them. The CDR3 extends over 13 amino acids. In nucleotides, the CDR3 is TGTGCCAGCAGCTTAGGACAGCAATCACCCCTCCACTTT. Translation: CASSLGQQSPLHF.

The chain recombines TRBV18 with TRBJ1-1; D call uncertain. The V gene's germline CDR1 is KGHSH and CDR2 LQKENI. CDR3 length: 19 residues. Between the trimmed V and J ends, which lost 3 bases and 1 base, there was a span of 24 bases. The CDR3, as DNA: TGTGCCAGCTCACCCCTACCACCCAGGTCCGCAGCCTCGAACACTGAAGCTTTCTTT. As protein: CASSPLPPRSAASNTEAFF.

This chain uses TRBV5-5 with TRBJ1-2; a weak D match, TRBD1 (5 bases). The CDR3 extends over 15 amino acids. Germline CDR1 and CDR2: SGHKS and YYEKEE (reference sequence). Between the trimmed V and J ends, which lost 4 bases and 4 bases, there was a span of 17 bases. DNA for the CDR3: TGTGCCAGCAGCACCAGGGACCGCGGGAGCTATGGCTACACCTTC. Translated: CASSTRDRGSYGYTF.

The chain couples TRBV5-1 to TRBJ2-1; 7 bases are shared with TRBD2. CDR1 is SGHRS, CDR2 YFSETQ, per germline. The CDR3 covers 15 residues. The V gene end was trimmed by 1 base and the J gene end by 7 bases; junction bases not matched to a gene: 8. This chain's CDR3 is CASSLWEGEVNEQFF. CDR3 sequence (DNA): TGCGCCAGCAGCTTGTGGGAGGGAGAGGTAAATGAGCAGTTCTTC. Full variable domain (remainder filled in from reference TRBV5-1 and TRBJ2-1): KAGVTQTPRYLIKTRGQQVTLSCSPISGHRSVSWYQQTPGQGLQFLFEYFSETQRNKGNFPGRFSGRQFSNSRSEMNVSTLELGDSALYLCASSLWEGEVNEQFFGPGTRLTVL.

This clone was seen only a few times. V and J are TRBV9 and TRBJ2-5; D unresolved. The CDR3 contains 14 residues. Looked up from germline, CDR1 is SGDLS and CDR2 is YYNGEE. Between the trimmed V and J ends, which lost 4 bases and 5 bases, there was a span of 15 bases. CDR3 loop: CASSPSFRTETQYF. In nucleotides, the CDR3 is TGTGCCAGCAGCCCATCCTTTAGAACCGAGACCCAGTACTTC. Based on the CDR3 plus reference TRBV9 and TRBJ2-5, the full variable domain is DSGVTQTPKHLITATGQRVTLRCSPRSGDLSVYWYQQSLDQGLQFLIQYYNGEERAKGNILERFSAQQFPDLHSELNLSSLELGDSALYFCASSPSFRTETQYFGPGTRLLVL.

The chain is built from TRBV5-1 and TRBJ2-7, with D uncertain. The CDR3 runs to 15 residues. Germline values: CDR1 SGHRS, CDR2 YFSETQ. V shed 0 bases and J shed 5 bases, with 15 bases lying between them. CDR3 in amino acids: CASSLVASKRDEQYF. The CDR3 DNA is TGCGCCAGCAGCTTGGTGGCGAGTAAACGGGACGAGCAGTACTTC.

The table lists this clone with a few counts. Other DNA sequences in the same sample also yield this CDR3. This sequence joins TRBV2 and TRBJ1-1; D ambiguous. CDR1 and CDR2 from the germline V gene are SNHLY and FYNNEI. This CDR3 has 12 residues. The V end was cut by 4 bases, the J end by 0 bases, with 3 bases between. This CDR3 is CASSVMNTEAFF. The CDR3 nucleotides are TGTGCCAGCAGTGTCATGAACACTGAAGCTTTCTTT.

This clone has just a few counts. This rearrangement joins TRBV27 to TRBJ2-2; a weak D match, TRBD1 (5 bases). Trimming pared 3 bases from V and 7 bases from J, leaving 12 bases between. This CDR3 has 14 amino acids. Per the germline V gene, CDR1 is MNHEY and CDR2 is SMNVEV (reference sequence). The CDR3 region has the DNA TGTGCCAGCAGTTTCGCAGGGCTTGGCGGGGAGCTGTTTTTT. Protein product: CASSFAGLGGELFF.

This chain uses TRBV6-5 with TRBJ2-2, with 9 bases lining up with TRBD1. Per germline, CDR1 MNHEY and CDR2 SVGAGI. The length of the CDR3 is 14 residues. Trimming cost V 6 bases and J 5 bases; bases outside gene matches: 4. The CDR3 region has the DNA TGTGCCAGCAGCTTACAGGGGGCGACCGGGGAGCTGTTTTTT. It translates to CASSLQGATGELFF.

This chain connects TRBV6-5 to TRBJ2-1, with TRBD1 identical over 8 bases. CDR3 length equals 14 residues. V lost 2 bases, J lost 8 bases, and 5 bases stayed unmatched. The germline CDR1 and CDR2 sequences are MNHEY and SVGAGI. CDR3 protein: CASSYGQGADEQFF. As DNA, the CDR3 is TGTGCCAGCAGTTACGGTCAGGGGGCCGATGAGCAGTTCTTC.

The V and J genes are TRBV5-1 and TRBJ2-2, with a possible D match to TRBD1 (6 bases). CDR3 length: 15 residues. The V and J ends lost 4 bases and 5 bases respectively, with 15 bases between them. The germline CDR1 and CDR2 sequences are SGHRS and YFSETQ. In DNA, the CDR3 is TGCGCCAGCAGCCTTGGACAGTCACAGACCGGGGAGCTGTTTTTT. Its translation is CASSLGQSQTGELFF.

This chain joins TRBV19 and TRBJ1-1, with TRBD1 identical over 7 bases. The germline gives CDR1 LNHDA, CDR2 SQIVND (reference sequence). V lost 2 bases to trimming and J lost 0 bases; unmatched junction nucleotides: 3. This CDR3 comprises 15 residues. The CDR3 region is CASSIRQGMNTEAFF. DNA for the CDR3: TGTGCCAGTAGTATACGACAGGGTATGAACACTGAAGCTTTCTTT.